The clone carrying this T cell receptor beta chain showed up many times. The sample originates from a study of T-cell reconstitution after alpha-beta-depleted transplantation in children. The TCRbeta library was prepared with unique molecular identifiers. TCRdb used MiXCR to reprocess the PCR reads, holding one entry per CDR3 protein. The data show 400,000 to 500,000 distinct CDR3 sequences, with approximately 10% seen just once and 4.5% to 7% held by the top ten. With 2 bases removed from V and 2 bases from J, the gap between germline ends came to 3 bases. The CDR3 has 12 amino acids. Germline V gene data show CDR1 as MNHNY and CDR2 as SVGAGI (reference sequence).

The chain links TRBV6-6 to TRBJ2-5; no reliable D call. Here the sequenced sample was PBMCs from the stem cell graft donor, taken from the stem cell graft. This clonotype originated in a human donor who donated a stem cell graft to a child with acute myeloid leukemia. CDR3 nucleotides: TGTGCCAGCAGTTACGGGCAAGAGACCCAGTACTTC. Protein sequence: CASSYGQETQYF.